This T cell receptor (beta chain) appears in the sequencing data of a study of blood T cells in healthy people across ages. Study context: Template switching picked up about one barcoded beta molecule for each two T cells. The study, taken as a whole, reports: Among T cells, TCR beta diversity per million cells dropped roughly linearly as age rose.

A minimum of 7 million PBMCs was isolated per sample. For this clonotype: Its antigen remains unidentified.

Using a J-beta primer mix together with a sample-barcoded 5' primer, a second PCR was run for roughly 7 to 11 cycles. Tagging of each cDNA molecule was performed by a template-switch adaptor with 12 random nucleotides. A single record per CDR3 protein comes from TCRdb applying MiXCR to the 5' RACE reads. In the table there are about 650,000 distinct CDR3 sequences, roughly 32% of which are singletons. V was clipped by 7 bases and J by 4 bases, with 16 bases between them. CDR3 length equals 14 residues. Germline V gene lookup returns CDR1 MDHEN and CDR2 SYDVKM. The V and J genes are TRBV28 and TRBJ1-2; D is perhaps TRBD1 (6 bases). Sequencing was carried out using blood. The origin of this receptor is an elderly woman in good health. The CDR3 loop reads CASILSGQPYGYTF. In DNA, the CDR3 is TGTGCCAGCATCCTCTCAGGACAGCCCTATGGCTACACCTTC.